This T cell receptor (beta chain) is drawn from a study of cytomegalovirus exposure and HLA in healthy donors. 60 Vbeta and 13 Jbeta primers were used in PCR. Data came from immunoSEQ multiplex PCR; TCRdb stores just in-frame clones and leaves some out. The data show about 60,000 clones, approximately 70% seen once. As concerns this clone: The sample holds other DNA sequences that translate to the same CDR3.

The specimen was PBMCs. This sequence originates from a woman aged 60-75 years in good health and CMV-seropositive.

CDR3 sequence: CASSRGATNEKLFF. The CDR3 DNA follows: TGTGCCAGCAGCCGGGGGGCAACTAATGAAAAACTGTTTTTT. The V and J genes are TRBV7-2 and TRBJ1-4; a weak D match, TRBD1 (5 bases). V gave up 5 bases and J gave up 0 bases, with 7 bases separating them. The CDR3 has 14 amino acids. Germline-derived CDR1 and CDR2 are SGHTA and FQGNSA.